The rows below give T cell receptor beta chains drawn from one sample of a study of blood T cells in healthy people across ages. MiXCR, run by TCRdb on the 5' RACE reads, gives a single entry per CDR3 protein. The sample has 1.5 million to 1.8 million distinct CDR3 sequences, approximately 39% seen once; the top ten hold less than 5%. The sequenced sample was blood. These receptor sequences come from a woman aged 18-35 years in good health. CDR3s include the opening cysteine and the closing phenylalanine or tryptophan. The D gene is left open where the match is weak. Expanded clones get a size class; other rows say once, few or many, or leave the size out.

size: once
D: TRBD1
V: TRBV30
J: TRBJ1-1
DNA: TGTGCCTGGATAAGGTGGGGGGACAGGGGGCGGACTGAAGCTTTCTTT
CDR3: CAWIRWGDRGRTEAFF

size: .
D: TRBD1
V: TRBV5-1
J: TRBJ1-2
DNA: TGCGCCAGCAGCTTGGGTTTGGGTGCCGACAGGGCACACTATGGCTACACCTTC
CDR3: CASSLGLGADRAHYGYTF

size: .
D: .
V: TRBV29-1
J: TRBJ2-1
DNA: TGCAGCGTTGAGAGTCTCCCACAGGAGCAGTTCTTC
CDR3: CSVESLPQEQFF

size: .
D: .
V: TRBV25-1
J: TRBJ1-6
DNA: TGTGCCAGCCGCCGAGAGGCGCAAAATTCACCCCTCCACTTT
CDR3: CASRREAQNSPLHF

size: many
D: .
V: TRBV4-2
J: TRBJ2-1
DNA: TGTGCCAGCAGCCAAAGTGAGGGCCATGAGCAGTTCTTC
CDR3: CASSQSEGHEQFF

size: .
D: TRBD2
V: TRBV28
J: TRBJ2-3
DNA: TGTGCCAGCAGCTCCGGGACTAGCGGGAGGGTAGATACGCAGTATTTT
CDR3: CASSSGTSGRVDTQYF

size: .
D: .
V: TRBV11-2
J: TRBJ2-5
DNA: TGTGCCAGCAGCAAGCCCGGGACTTCAAAAGAGACCCAGTACTTC
CDR3: CASSKPGTSKETQYF

size: .
D: .
V: TRBV2
J: TRBJ1-1
DNA: TGTGCCAGCAGGCCCAGCCCGGGTCTAAGTGAAGCTTTCTTT
CDR3: CASRPSPGLSEAFF

size: once
D: .
V: TRBV6-2/TRBV6-3
J: TRBJ2-7
DNA: TGTGTCAGCCGCCTCGGAGCCCCCTACGAGCAGTACTTC
CDR3: CVSRLGAPYEQYF

size: few
D: TRBD1
V: TRBV2
J: TRBJ1-5
DNA: TGTGCCAGCAGGACGGACAGGGATTGGGGCAATCAGCCCCAGCATTTT
CDR3: CASRTDRDWGNQPQHF

size: .
D: .
V: TRBV28
J: TRBJ2-3
DNA: TGTGCCACCCTGCCTGTAGCTAGCACAGATACGCAGTATTTT
CDR3: CATLPVASTDTQYF

size: .
D: .
V: TRBV7-2
J: TRBJ1-3
DNA: TGTGCCAGCAGCTTAGTCCTGGGAAACACCTTATATTTT
CDR3: CASSLVLGNTLYF

size: .
D: TRBD1
V: TRBV10-3
J: TRBJ2-5
DNA: TGTGCCTCCCGAGGGACGACAGGGACGGAGGAGCAGTACTTC
CDR3: CASRGTTGTEEQYF

size: .
D: TRBD1
V: TRBV15
J: TRBJ1-4
DNA: TGTGCCACCAGCAGACTCAGGGGGTGGGGTGAAAAACTGTTTTTT
CDR3: CATSRLRGWGEKLFF

size: once
D: .
V: TRBV30
J: TRBJ1-2
DNA: TGTGCCGCTGAGGCGGGGCTAGCTAACTATGGCTACACCTTC
CDR3: CAAEAGLANYGYTF

size: few
D: TRBD2
V: TRBV12-3/TRBV12-4
J: TRBJ2-1
DNA: TGTGCCAGCAGTTCGGGACTAGCGGGGGCCCAAAGCTCCTACAATGAGCAGTTCTTC
CDR3: CASSSGLAGAQSSYNEQFF

size: .
D: TRBD1
V: TRBV5-1
J: TRBJ1-5
DNA: TGCGCCAGCAGCATCAGTGGGACAGGGGGCAATCAGCCCCAGCATTTT
CDR3: CASSISGTGGNQPQHF

size: .
D: TRBD1
V: TRBV5-6
J: TRBJ1-1
DNA: TGTGCCAGCAGCTGGTCAGGGGGACTCACTGAAGCTTTCTTT
CDR3: CASSWSGGLTEAFF

size: .
D: .
V: TRBV11-1
J: TRBJ2-1
DNA: TGTGCCAGCAGCGAAGAACAGGGCGTCTCCTACAATGAGCAGTTCTTC
CDR3: CASSEEQGVSYNEQFF

size: .
D: .
V: TRBV28
J: TRBJ1-6
DNA: TGTGCCAGCAGTTTCGATAATTCACCCCCCCACTTT
CDR3: CASSFDNSPPHF

size: .
D: .
V: TRBV7-9
J: TRBJ1-1
DNA: TGTGCCAGCAGCGACTCGGGGCAGAGAAACACTGAAGCTTTCTTT
CDR3: CASSDSGQRNTEAFF

size: .
D: .
V: TRBV12-3/TRBV12-4
J: TRBJ1-2
DNA: TGTGCCAGCAGTTTTCGACGGGGCAACTATGGCTACATCTTC
CDR3: CASSFRRGNYGYIF

size: once
D: TRBD1
V: TRBV29-1
J: TRBJ1-1
DNA: TGCAGCATAAAACAGGGGGGCCCGAACACTGAAGCTTTCTTT
CDR3: CSIKQGGPNTEAFF

size: .
D: .
V: TRBV4-1
J: TRBJ2-7
DNA: TGCGCCAGCAGCTTTACAGAGACCGTAAGCTACGAGCAGTACTTC
CDR3: CASSFTETVSYEQYF

size: .
D: TRBD1
V: TRBV9
J: TRBJ1-1
DNA: TGTGCCAGCAGCCACGCGGACAGGGGCCTCTTCACTGAAGCTTTCTTT
CDR3: CASSHADRGLFTEAFF

size: few
D: .
V: TRBV24-1
J: TRBJ2-1
DNA: TGTGCCACCAGTGATCCGGGCGGTAGCGCGCTAAATGAGCAGTTCTTC
CDR3: CATSDPGGSALNEQFF

size: .
D: TRBD1
V: TRBV10-2
J: TRBJ1-2
DNA: TGCGCCAGCAGTGAGGACAGGGAGCGCGGCTACACCTTC
CDR3: CASSEDRERGYTF

size: .
D: .
V: TRBV5-5
J: TRBJ2-7
DNA: TGTGCCAGCAGCTTGGGGTCGGGGAATTACGAGCAGTACTTC
CDR3: CASSLGSGNYEQYF

size: once
D: .
V: TRBV7-2
J: TRBJ2-2
DNA: TGTGCCAGCAGCCGTTCGGGGCTCGACACCGGGGAGCTGTTTTTT
CDR3: CASSRSGLDTGELFF

size: many
D: .
V: TRBV6-6
J: TRBJ2-1
DNA: TGTGCCAGCACCTACATGTCCCTTAGCTCCTACAATGAGCAGTTCTTC
CDR3: CASTYMSLSSYNEQFF

size: .
D: TRBD1
V: TRBV18
J: TRBJ2-7
DNA: TGTGCCAGCTCACCCAATGAAGGGACAGCCTACGAGCAGTACTTC
CDR3: CASSPNEGTAYEQYF

size: .
D: TRBD2
V: TRBV20-1
J: TRBJ2-5
DNA: TGCAGTGCCAGACTAGCGGGGCAAGAGACCCAGTACTTC
CDR3: CSARLAGQETQYF

size: few
D: .
V: TRBV4-3
J: TRBJ2-5
DNA: TGCGCCAGCAGCCAAGGACTGGGAAGGGAGACCCAGTACTTC
CDR3: CASSQGLGRETQYF

size: .
D: TRBD2
V: TRBV27
J: TRBJ2-5
DNA: TGTGCCAGCAGTCCAAATCCCTTAGCGGGGGGGCTACATGAGCAGTACTTC
CDR3: CASSPNPLAGGLHEQYF

size: .
D: .
V: TRBV27
J: TRBJ1-4
DNA: TGTGCCAGCAGTTTGTCGGGTATGGCTGCGGTAGTCCGATCTTGGGAAAAACTGTTTTTT
CDR3: CASSLSGMAAVVRSWEKLFF

size: few
D: .
V: TRBV27
J: TRBJ1-2
DNA: TGTGCCAGCAGTGGCCCTGCGGGCTATGGCTACACCTTC
CDR3: CASSGPAGYGYTF

size: .
D: TRBD2
V: TRBV20-1
J: TRBJ2-7
DNA: TGCAGTGGCAATTCCCGGCGGGGGGCGAACTACGAGCAGTACTTC
CDR3: CSGNSRRGANYEQYF

size: .
D: TRBD1
V: TRBV6-6
J: TRBJ1-1
DNA: TGTGCCAGCAGGCCCGAGGGGGCACTGAGCACTGAAGCTTTCTTT
CDR3: CASRPEGALSTEAFF

size: few
D: .
V: TRBV29-1
J: TRBJ2-3
DNA: TGCAGCGTTGTTTTGGCGGCCGCCGATACGCAGTATTTT
CDR3: CSVVLAAADTQYF

size: .
D: .
V: TRBV12-3/TRBV12-4
J: TRBJ2-3
DNA: TGTGTCAGCAGTTCCTCCAGCAGGGCCAAAGATACGCAGTATTTT
CDR3: CVSSSSSRAKDTQYF